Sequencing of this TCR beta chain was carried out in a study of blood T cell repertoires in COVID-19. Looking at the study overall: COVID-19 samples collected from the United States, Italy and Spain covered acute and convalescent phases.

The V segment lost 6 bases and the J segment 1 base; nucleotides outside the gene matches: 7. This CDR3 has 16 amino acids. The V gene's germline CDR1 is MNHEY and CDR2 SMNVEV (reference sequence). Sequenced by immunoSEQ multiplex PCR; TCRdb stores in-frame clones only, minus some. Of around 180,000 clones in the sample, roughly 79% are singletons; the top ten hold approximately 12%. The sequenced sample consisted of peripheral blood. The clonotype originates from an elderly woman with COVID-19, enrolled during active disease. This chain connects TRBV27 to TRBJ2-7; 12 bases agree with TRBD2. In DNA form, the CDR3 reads TGTGCCAGCAGAATTCTTCTAGCGGGAGGGTCCTACGAGCAGTACTTC. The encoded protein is CASRILLAGGSYEQYF.